This TCR beta chain was captured in a study of T-cell memory formation after mild COVID-19 (dated by TCRdb to the early 2020s). Concerning the study at large: Most TCR sequence clusters were specific to one of the two donors. T-cell clones expanding and contracting after mild COVID-19 in a couple of donors were tracked by longitudinal TCRalpha and TCRbeta repertoire sequencing. The cohort comprised two young, previously healthy adult volunteers, one female and one male. Study-level results and caveats: Balanced CD4/CD8 phenotypes were observed for clones contracting from day 15 to 85, whereas a bias towards CD4+ was observed for a second wave of clones expanding from day 15 to 37. The study included only a couple of mild cases, and larger cohorts that include severe cases with pre-infection samples were judged to be necessary. Contracting CD4+ clones were found mainly in CM and EM memory subsets, while CD8+ clones were enriched in EMRA. The detection of some responding clones in pre-infection memory suggests that pre-existing cross-reactive memory T cells joined the SARS-CoV-2 response. Whether the second-wave clones peaking on day 37 were SARS-CoV-2 specific was not confirmed.

Worth noting for this clonotype: This receptor's antigen is unknown. Base quality data are lacking; no much larger clone is found one base away.

V loses 5 bases of germline sequence and J loses 1 base, and the interval between the two ends is 12 bases. Measured from the cysteine to the valine, the CDR3 is 13 residues long. This entry keeps only the CDR3 DNA: 39 bases, framed from base 1. Based on the germline V gene (reference sequence), the CDR1 and CDR2 sequences are DFQATT and SNEGSKA. Sequenced on an Illumina NovaSeq 6000. TCRalpha and TCRbeta cDNA libraries were built by 5'RACE with constant-segment primers, adding sample barcodes and unique molecular identifiers. Trizol reagent was used to extract RNA from every sample. Libraries were amplified in two PCR steps, with a second sample barcode and Illumina TruSeq adapters added in the second step. Sequencing of libraries was performed on an Illumina NovaSeq with 2 x 150 bp paired-end reads. The study's own analysis went as follows. The reads were demultiplexed and collapsed into UMI-guided consensus sequences using migec v1.2.7. Using mixcr v2.1.11, UMI consensuses were aligned to TRA and TRB V and J templates and then assembled into clonotypes. A clonotype was counted as expanded or contracted only if both edgeR and NoisET called the change significant, with noise models trained on biological replicates. For edgeR calls, a false discovery rate-adjusted p below 0.01 and a log2 fold-change threshold of 1 were applied. As an exploratory analysis of dynamics, PCA with hierarchical clustering was applied to max-normalized trajectories of the 1000 most abundant clonotypes. The CD4 or CD8 phenotype of responding clones was assigned using the separately sequenced CD4+ and CD8+ repertoires. Using fastp at Q25 and MiXCR, TCRdb reprocessed the public reads and kept productive beta chains. For every CDR3 protein sequence, its rows merge into one entry that carries the most common genes and DNA. These V and J calls are TCRdb output, not the study's own analysis. Here the sample has roughly 180,000 distinct CDR3 sequences; roughly 18% occur a single time. Clones ranked in the top ten supply roughly 3.7% of the sample.

PBMCs were isolated by Ficoll-Paque density gradient centrifugation. This sequence was found in a man aged 18 to 30 who had mild COVID-19 (a few samples of this study predate the infection). The sample titles of this study are shuffled in the database, so cell type and time point are left out; the donor was told from shared clones. The sequenced sample was PBMCs or a T cell subset sorted from them (not recorded which). Recombination linked TRBV20-1 to TRBJ2-7; the D gene remains uncertain. CDR3 sequence: CSAGPPTSYEQYV. The DNA reads as follows: TGCAGTGCTGGACCTCCCACGTCCTACGAGCAGTACGTC.